This TCR beta chain was identified in a study of blood T cell repertoires in COVID-19. Participant reports of clinical history set cohort assignment. V lost 6 bases, J lost 4 bases, and 10 bases stayed unmatched. This CDR3 contains 16 residues. Germline V gives CDR1 SNHLY, CDR2 FYNNEI. Libraries were prepared by immunoSEQ multiplex PCR; TCRdb keeps only in-frame clonotypes and omits some of them. This table holds more than 450,000 clones, around 90% found once. The chain recombines TRBV2 with TRBJ1-2; TRBD1 aligns across 11 bases. The source material was PBMCs or T cells enriched from blood (not recorded which). This receptor was taken from a woman aged 18-29 years who had recovered from COVID-19. The CDR3 DNA sequence: TGTGCCAGCAGGGAAAGGACAGGGGGCGCGAGCTATGGCTACACCTTC. It codes for CASRERTGGASYGYTF.